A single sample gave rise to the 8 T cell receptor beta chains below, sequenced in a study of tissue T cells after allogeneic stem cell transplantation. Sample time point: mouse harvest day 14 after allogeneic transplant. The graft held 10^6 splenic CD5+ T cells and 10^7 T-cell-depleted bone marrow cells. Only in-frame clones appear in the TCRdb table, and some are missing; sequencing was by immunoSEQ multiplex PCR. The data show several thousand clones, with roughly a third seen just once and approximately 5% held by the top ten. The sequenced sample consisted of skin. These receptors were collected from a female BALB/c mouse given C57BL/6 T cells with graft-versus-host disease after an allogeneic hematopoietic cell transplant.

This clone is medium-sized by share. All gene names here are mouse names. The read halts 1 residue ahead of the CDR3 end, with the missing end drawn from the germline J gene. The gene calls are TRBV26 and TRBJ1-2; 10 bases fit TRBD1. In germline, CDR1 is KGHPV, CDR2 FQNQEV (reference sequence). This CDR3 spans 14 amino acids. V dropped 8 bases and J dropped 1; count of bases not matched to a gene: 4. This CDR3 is CASRRDRGNSDYTF. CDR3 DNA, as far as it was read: TGTGCCAGCCGGCGGGACAGGGGAAACTCCGACTACACC.

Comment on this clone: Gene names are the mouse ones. The CDR3: CASSPRWTVYEQYF. CDR3 DNA (partial): TGTGCCAGCAGTCCCAGGTGGACAGTCTATGAACAGTAC. V usage is TRBV26 and J usage is TRBJ2-7; D perhaps matches TRBD1 (6 bases). The read gets to within 1 residue of the CDR3 end, and the germline J gene fills in the rest. The length of the CDR3 is 14 residues. V lost 4 bases to trimming and J lost 3 bases, with 13 bases between them. From germline, CDR1 is KGHPV and CDR2 FQNQEV (reference sequence).

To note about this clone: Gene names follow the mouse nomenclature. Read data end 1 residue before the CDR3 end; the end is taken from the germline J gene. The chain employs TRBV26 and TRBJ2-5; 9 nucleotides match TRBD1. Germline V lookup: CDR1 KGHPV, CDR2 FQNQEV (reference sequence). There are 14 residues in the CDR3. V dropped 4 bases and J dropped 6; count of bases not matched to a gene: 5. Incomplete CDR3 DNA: TGTGCCAGCAGTCCCTGGACAGGGGTGGACACCCAGTAC. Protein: CASSPWTGVDTQY. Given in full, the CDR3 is CASSPWTGVDTQYF.

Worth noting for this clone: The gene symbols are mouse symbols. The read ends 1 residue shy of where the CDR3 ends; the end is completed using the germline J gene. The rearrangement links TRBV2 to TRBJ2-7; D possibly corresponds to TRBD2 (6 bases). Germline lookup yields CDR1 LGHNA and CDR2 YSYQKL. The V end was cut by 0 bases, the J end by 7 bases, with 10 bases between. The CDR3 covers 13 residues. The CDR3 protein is CASSQDWGSEQYF. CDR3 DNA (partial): TGTGCCAGCAGCCAAGACTGGGGCTCAGAACAGTAC.

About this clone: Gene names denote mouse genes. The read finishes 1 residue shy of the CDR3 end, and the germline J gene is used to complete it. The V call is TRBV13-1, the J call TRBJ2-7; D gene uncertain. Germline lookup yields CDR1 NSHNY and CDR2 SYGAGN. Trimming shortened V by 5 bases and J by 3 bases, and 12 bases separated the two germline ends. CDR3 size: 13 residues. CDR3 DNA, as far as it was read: TGTGCCAGCAGCGAAGGTCCACTCTATGAACAGTAC. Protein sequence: CASSEGPLYEQY. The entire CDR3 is CASSEGPLYEQYF.

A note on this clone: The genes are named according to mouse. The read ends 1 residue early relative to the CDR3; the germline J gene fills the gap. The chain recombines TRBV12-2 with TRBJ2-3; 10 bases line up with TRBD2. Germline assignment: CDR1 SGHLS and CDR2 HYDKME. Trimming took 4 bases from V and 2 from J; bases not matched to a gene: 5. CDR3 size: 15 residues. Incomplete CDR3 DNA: TGTGCCAGCTCCGCTGGGGGGGCGTTTGCAGAAACGCTGTAT. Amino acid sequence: CASSAGGAFAETLY. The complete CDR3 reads CASSAGGAFAETLYF.

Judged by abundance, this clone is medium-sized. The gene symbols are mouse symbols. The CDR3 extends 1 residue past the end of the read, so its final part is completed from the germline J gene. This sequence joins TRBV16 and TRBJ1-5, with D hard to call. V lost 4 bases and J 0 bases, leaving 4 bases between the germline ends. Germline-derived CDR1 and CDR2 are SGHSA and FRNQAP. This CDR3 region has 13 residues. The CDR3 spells CASSSDNNQAPLF. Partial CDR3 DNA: TGTGCAAGCAGCTCTGATAACAACCAGGCTCCGCTT.

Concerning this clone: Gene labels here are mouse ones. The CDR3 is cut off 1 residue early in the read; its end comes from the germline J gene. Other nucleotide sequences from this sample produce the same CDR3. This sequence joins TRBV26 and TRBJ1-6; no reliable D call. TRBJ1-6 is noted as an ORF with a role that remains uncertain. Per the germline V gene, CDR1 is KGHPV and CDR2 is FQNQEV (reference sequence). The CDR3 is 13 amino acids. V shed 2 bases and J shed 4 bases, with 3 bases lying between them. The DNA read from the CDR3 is TGTGCCAGCAGTCTGGGTTATAATTCGCCCCTCTAC. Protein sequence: CASSLGYNSPLY. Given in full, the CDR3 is CASSLGYNSPLYF.